The source of this T cell receptor beta chain is a study of response to subunit inactivated influenza vaccine. TCRdb independently ran MiXCR on the RT-PCR reads; one entry per CDR3 protein. The top ten clones hold roughly 11% of a sample with 500,000 to 750,000 distinct CDR3 sequences, 12% to 15% of them seen once. Germline lookup yields CDR1 SGHRS and CDR2 YFSETQ. Trimming left V 3 bases short and J 4 bases short, with 13 bases between. CDR3 length: 14 residues. Many counts were recorded for this clonotype. What it binds is unknown. General study points: A suggestion made by the authors is that each seasonal influenza vaccination recruits few new T cells.

The chain is built from TRBV5-1 and TRBJ1-1, with a tentative D call TRBD1 (6 bases). The receptor was isolated from a man over 45 who received an inactivated influenza vaccine. The sample was PBMCs from blood, taken roughly 13 days after vaccination. The CDR3: CASSWDGQTTEAFF. CDR3 coding DNA: TGCGCCAGCAGCTGGGACGGACAGACCACTGAAGCTTTCTTT.